These T cell receptor beta chains were read from a single sample in a study of T cell responses to AZD1222 COVID-19 vaccine. Sequencing used immunoSEQ multiplex PCR; TCRdb keeps in-frame clones, though not all of them. The table records 70,000 or so clones, approximately 79% of them present only once. The sequenced sample was peripheral blood, obtained on day 0 of MenACWY control vaccination. The source of these receptors is an adult in good health. Each CDR3 is given with its conserved first and last residue. The order of the fields is D gene, clone size, V gene, J gene, CDR3 DNA, CDR3 protein. A D gene is named only where the DNA matches it firmly. The size of a clone is reported for some rows only, either as once, few or many, or as a class for expanded clones.

NA,NA,TRBV30,TRBJ1-1,TGTGCCTGGAGTGTAGGTGACGGTGGTGAAGCTTTCTTT,CAWSVGDGGEAFF
NA,NA,TRBV10-3,TRBJ2-7,TGTGCCATCCTTTCGAGGACTACAGGCGACTACGAGCAGTACTTC,CAILSRTTGDYEQYF
NA,once,TRBV28,TRBJ1-1,TGTGCCAGCAGTTCGATCAACACTGAAGCTTTCTTT,CASSSINTEAFF
NA,NA,TRBV30,TRBJ2-3,TGTGCCCTCAGGGGGAGGGATACGCAGTATTTT,CALRGRDTQYF
NA,NA,TRBV19,TRBJ1-1,TGTGCCAGTAGTCATAACCGGCAGGGGACTTTCTTT,CASSHNRQGTFF
NA,NA,TRBV6-5,TRBJ1-2,TGTGCCAGCAGTTACAAGGGAGGGTATGGCTACACCTTC,CASSYKGGYGYTF
NA,NA,TRBV7-8,TRBJ2-1,TGTGCCAGCAGCTTACAGGTCCTAAAGGAGCAGTTCTTC,CASSLQVLKEQFF
NA,NA,TRBV4-2,TRBJ2-1,TGTGCCAGCAGCCAAGAGGCTCGAGCGGAGTACAATGAGCAGTTCTTC,CASSQEARAEYNEQFF
NA,NA,TRBV11-2,TRBJ2-5,TGTGCCAGCAGCTTAAAAGAGACCCAGTACTTC,CASSLKETQYF
TRBD1,NA,TRBV7-8,TRBJ1-1,TGTGCCAGCAGCCGACAGGGAAGGACTGAAGCTTTCTTT,CASSRQGRTEAFF
NA,NA,TRBV7-6,TRBJ2-2,TGTGCCAGCAGCTCATCAGGGGAATTCACCGGGGAGCTGTTTTTT,CASSSSGEFTGELFF
NA,NA,TRBV7-2,TRBJ1-1,TGTGCCAGCAGCTTGGCACTTCGGAGCACTGAAGCTTTCTTT,CASSLALRSTEAFF
TRBD2,NA,TRBV7-2,TRBJ2-3,TGTGCCAGCAGCTCGGGACTAGCTGGAGATACGCAGTATTTT,CASSSGLAGDTQYF
NA,NA,TRBV28,TRBJ1-3,TGTGCCAGCAGTTTCGGGACAAACTCTGGAAACACCATATATTTT,CASSFGTNSGNTIYF
TRBD1,NA,TRBV30,TRBJ1-5,TGTGCCTGGAGTCGGGACAGCCGCAATCAGCCCCAGCATTTT,CAWSRDSRNQPQHF
NA,NA,TRBV30,TRBJ2-5,TGTGCCTGGAGTGTACGGGGGCAAGAGACCCAGTACTTC,CAWSVRGQETQYF
TRBD1,NA,TRBV7-2,TRBJ1-2,TGTGCCAGCAGCTCCGGGACAGGGGGCTGGTATGGCTACACCTTC,CASSSGTGGWYGYTF
NA,NA,TRBV28,TRBJ1-4,TGTGCCAGCAGTTTTGAGGGTTTTGAAAAACTGTTTTTT,CASSFEGFEKLFF
NA,NA,TRBV18,TRBJ1-5,TGTGCCAGCTCACCTGGCGATCAGCCCCAGCATTTT,CASSPGDQPQHF
NA,once,TRBV5-1,TRBJ2-1,TGCGCCAGCAGCTTGGGCTCCCTCGGCTCCTACAATGAGCAGTTCTTC,CASSLGSLGSYNEQFF
NA,NA,TRBV2,TRBJ2-3,TGTGCCAGCAGTGAACCCAGAGTCACAGATACGCAGTATTTT,CASSEPRVTDTQYF
TRBD1,few,TRBV6-2/TRBV6-3,TRBJ1-6,TGTGCCAGCAGCATGGGACAGGGTCAATTTTTTTCACCCCTCCACTTT,CASSMGQGQFFSPLHF
TRBD1,NA,TRBV7-6,TRBJ2-7,TGTGCCAGCAGCTTTGGCCCCCCGGGACAGGGGTCCTACGAGCAGTACTTC,CASSFGPPGQGSYEQYF
TRBD2,few,TRBV19,TRBJ2-7,TGTGCCAGTAGCCCACTAGCGGGGACCTACGAGCAGTACTTC,CASSPLAGTYEQYF
TRBD2,NA,TRBV29-1,TRBJ2-7,TGCAGCGTTGTCCGGGACTACGACGAGCAGTACTTC,CSVVRDYDEQYF
NA,NA,TRBV28,TRBJ1-5,TGTGCCAGCAGCGGGAGCAATCAGCCCCAGCATTTT,CASSGSNQPQHF
NA,NA,TRBV6-2/TRBV6-3,TRBJ1-1,TGTGCCAGCAGTTACAAGCAGGGAGGGGAGCACACTGAAGCTTTCTTT,CASSYKQGGEHTEAFF
TRBD2,NA,TRBV5-1,TRBJ2-1,TGCGCCAGCAGCTTGGCTGTAGCGGGAGGCTACAATGAGCAGTTCTTC,CASSLAVAGGYNEQFF
TRBD1,NA,TRBV2,TRBJ1-6,TGTGCCAGCAGTGACCCGGGACAGGGTCCACCCCTCCACTTT,CASSDPGQGPPLHF
TRBD1,NA,TRBV20-1,TRBJ1-6,TGCAGTGCTAGTCCAGGGGGAGACAATTCACCCCTCCACTTT,CSASPGGDNSPLHF
NA,NA,TRBV2,TRBJ1-2,TGTGCCACGGGCTGGGCGAGCCTAACTAACTATGGCTACACCTTC,CATGWASLTNYGYTF
NA,NA,TRBV4-3,TRBJ2-6,TGCGCCAGCAGCCAAGATTGGGTGTCTGGGGCCAACGTCCTGACTTTC,CASSQDWVSGANVLTF
TRBD2,NA,TRBV5-4,TRBJ2-3,TGTGCCAGCAGCGACGGGAGGAGGGCAGATACGCAGTATTTT,CASSDGRRADTQYF
TRBD2,NA,TRBV27,TRBJ2-4,TGTGCCAGCAGTCCTCGGACTAGCGGGAGGGCCGAAAACATTCAGTACTTC,CASSPRTSGRAENIQYF
TRBD1,few,TRBV5-1,TRBJ2-3,TGCGCCAGCAGCCACAGGGGTGGCACAGATACGCAGTATTTT,CASSHRGGTDTQYF
NA,NA,TRBV6-5,TRBJ2-7,TGTGCCAGCTCCGGGTCGAGCTCCTACGAGCAGTACTTC,CASSGSSSYEQYF
NA,NA,TRBV6-1,TRBJ2-3,TGTGCCAGCAGTGAATCAGGTCTAGAGGGAGATACGCAGTATTTT,CASSESGLEGDTQYF
NA,once,TRBV4-3,TRBJ1-6,TGCGCCAGCAGCCAAGAAGGGGGAAGGAATTCACCCCTCCACTTT,CASSQEGGRNSPLHF
NA,NA,TRBV2,TRBJ2-1,TGTGCCAGCAGTGAAAATCCCTTTGGCTATGAGCAGTTCTTC,CASSENPFGYEQFF
TRBD1,NA,TRBV28,TRBJ2-3,TGTGCCAGCAGTCCCGGAGGACAGGGAACAGATACGCAGTATTTT,CASSPGGQGTDTQYF
NA,NA,TRBV30,TRBJ2-7,TGTGCCTCCCAGGGTGGCTACGAGCAGTACTTC,CASQGGYEQYF
TRBD1,NA,TRBV7-8,TRBJ2-1,TGTGCCAGCAGCTTGGGTCTACAGGGGAGTATGAGTGAGCAGTTCTTC,CASSLGLQGSMSEQFF
TRBD1,few,TRBV9,TRBJ2-7,TGTGCCAGCAGCGTAGGACAGGGGGCCTACGAGCAGTACTTC,CASSVGQGAYEQYF
NA,NA,TRBV5-4,TRBJ2-7,TGTGCCAGCAGCTGGGATAGGTCCTACGAGCAGTACTTC,CASSWDRSYEQYF
TRBD1,NA,TRBV11-2,TRBJ2-1,TGTGCCAGCACCTCAACCGGGACAGTCCCCTTCAATGAGCAGTTCTTC,CASTSTGTVPFNEQFF
NA,NA,TRBV10-3,TRBJ2-1,TGTGCCATCAGTGAGATAGCCAGTGAGCAGTTCTTC,CAISEIASEQFF
TRBD2,NA,TRBV27,TRBJ2-5,TGTGCCAGCAGTTTAAAAGCGGGAGCGGAGACCCAGTACTTC,CASSLKAGAETQYF